A single sample gave rise to the 5 T cell receptor beta chains below, sequenced in a study of cytomegalovirus exposure and HLA in healthy donors. The primer mix had 60 Vbeta and 13 Jbeta primers. Clones were sequenced by immunoSEQ multiplex PCR, and TCRdb holds only the in-frame ones, with some missing. Found here are under 150,000 clones, 70% to 80% of them singletons; the top ten hold roughly 6%. Material: PBMCs. The receptors derive from a woman aged 40 to 50 in good health and CMV-seropositive.

This chain uses TRBV9 with TRBJ2-1; 13 nucleotides line up with TRBD2. Germline V lookup: CDR1 SGDLS, CDR2 YYNGEE. The length of the CDR3 is 16 residues. V lost 4 bases, J lost 4 bases, and 5 bases stayed unmatched. CDR3 protein: CASSSRLAGGYNEQFF. CDR3 in DNA: TGTGCCAGCAGCTCCCGACTAGCGGGAGGATACAATGAGCAGTTCTTC.

This chain connects TRBV7-9 to TRBJ1-1; D might be TRBD1 (6 bases). In germline, CDR1 is SEHNR, CDR2 FQNEAQ (reference sequence). CDR3 length equals 14 residues. The V gene lost 1 base and the J gene lost 6 bases, with 12 bases spanning the gap. The CDR3 spells CASSLGGGGAEAFF. In DNA, the CDR3 is TGTGCCAGCAGCTTAGGAGGGGGAGGGGCTGAAGCTTTCTTT. The full variable domain, with the rest looked up from reference TRBV7-9 and TRBJ1-1, is DTGVSQNPRHKITKRGQNVTFRCDPISEHNRLYWYRQTLGQGPEFLTYFQNEAQLEKSRLLSDRFSAERPKGSFSTLEIQRTEQGDSAMYLCASSLGGGGAEAFFGQGTRLTVV.

V usage is TRBV6-5 and J usage is TRBJ2-7; TRBD1 aligns across 11 bases. Germline values: CDR1 MNHEY, CDR2 SVGAGI. The CDR3 totals 14 residues. V shed 5 bases and J 3 bases; nucleotides not matched to a gene: 3. This chain's CDR3 is CASSTGTGGYEQYF. The CDR3 DNA sequence: TGTGCCAGCAGTACGGGGACAGGGGGCTACGAGCAGTACTTC.

V is TRBV7-8 and J is TRBJ2-7; TRBD1 agrees at 8 bases. The V gene end was trimmed by 4 bases and the J gene end by 1 base; junction bases not matched to a gene: 12. The CDR3 has 17 residues. CDR1 and CDR2 (germline): SGHVS, FQNEAQ. The CDR3 loop is CASSYPLGQVTSYEQYF. The CDR3 nucleotides read TGTGCCAGCAGCTACCCCTTGGGACAGGTGACTTCCTACGAGCAGTACTTC. Using reference TRBV7-8 and TRBJ2-7 for the parts outside the CDR3, the full variable domain is GAGVSQSPRYKVAKRGQDVALRCDPISGHVSLFWYQQALGQGPEFLTYFQNEAQLDKSGLPSDRFFAERPEGSVSTLKIQRTQQEDSAVYLCASSYPLGQVTSYEQYFGPGTRLTVT.

This clone was detected once. The rearrangement uses TRBV4-2 and TRBJ1-1; weak D call: TRBD1 (6 bases). The CDR3 contains 15 residues. Germline-derived CDR1 and CDR2 are LGHNA and YNFKEQ. V shed 0 bases and J shed 4 bases, with 12 bases lying between them. The CDR3 DNA follows: TGTGCCAGCAGCCAAGAAGGGGGTAGAGGCACTGAAGCTTTCTTT. Amino acid sequence: CASSQEGGRGTEAFF.